This T cell receptor (beta chain) was captured in a study of OX40 agonist ivuxolimab in advanced cancers. Only in-frame clones appear in the TCRdb table, and some are missing; sequencing was by immunoSEQ multiplex PCR. The sample lists about 44,000 clones; approximately 90% were seen once. Study results and caveats: Averaging showed that CD8+ T cells had more expanded clones than CD4+ did.

The junction had 8 bases not matched to a gene; V was cut back by 6 bases and J by 4 bases. Germline CDR1 is MNHEY and CDR2 is SVGAGI. The CDR3 has 14 amino acids. To note about this clone: Its specificity is not known.

The chain recombines TRBV6-5 with TRBJ2-5; 7 positions match TRBD1. This receptor was obtained from an adult with an advanced solid tumor such as melanoma, head and neck, liver or kidney cancer. Material: CD4+ or CD8+ T cells sorted from blood, obtained in a trial of the OX40 agonist ivuxolimab. This CDR3 is CASRTTGTPETQYF. CDR3 DNA: TGTGCCAGCAGAACGACAGGGACCCCAGAGACCCAGTACTTC.